This section outlines one T cell receptor beta chain sequence together with its context. This sample is part of a study of CD8 T cells in Susac syndrome. The multiple sclerosis control group was made up of treatment-naive patients with stable or active relapsing-remitting disease. TEMRA cells were FACS-enriched, while CD8+ and CD4+ T cells were negatively isolated. cDNA came from 0.5 to 1 ug RNA primed by random hexamers. MiXCR was run by TCRdb on the immunoSEQ multiplex PCR reads, yielding one entry per CDR3 protein. Among about 180,000 distinct CDR3 sequences listed, approximately 95% were seen once. Looked up from germline, CDR1 is SGHVS and CDR2 is FNYEAQ. CDR3 length: 13 residues. Trimming removed 4 bases at V and 3 bases at J, with 9 bases between.

Material: CD4+ T cells from PBMCs. The chain combines TRBV7-6 with TRBJ1-1; D is unclear. This TCR was recovered from a human donor with multiple sclerosis. The CDR3 DNA reads TGTGCCAGCAGCTCTTCACTAGACACTGAAGCTTTCTTT. Residues: CASSSSLDTEAFF.